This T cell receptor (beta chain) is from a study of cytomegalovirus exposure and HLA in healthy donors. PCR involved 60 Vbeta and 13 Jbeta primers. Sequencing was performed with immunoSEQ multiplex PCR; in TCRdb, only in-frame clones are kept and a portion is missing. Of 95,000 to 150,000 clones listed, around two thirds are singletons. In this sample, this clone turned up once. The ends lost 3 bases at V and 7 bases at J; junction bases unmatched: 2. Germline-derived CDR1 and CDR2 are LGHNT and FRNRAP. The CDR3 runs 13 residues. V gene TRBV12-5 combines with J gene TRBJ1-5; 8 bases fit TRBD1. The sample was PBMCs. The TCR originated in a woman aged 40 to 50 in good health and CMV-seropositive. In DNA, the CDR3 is TGTGCTAGTGGTTTAGGGACAGGCCAGCCCCAGCATTTT. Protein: CASGLGTGQPQHF. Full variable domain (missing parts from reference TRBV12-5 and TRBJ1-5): DARVTQTPRHKVTEMGQEVTMRCQPILGHNTVFWYRQTMMQGLELLAYFRNRAPLDDSGMPKDRFSAEMPDATLATLKIQPSEPRDSAVYFCASGLGTGQPQHFGDGTRLSIL.